The 23 T cell receptor beta chains below were found in one sample sequenced in a study of Graves' ophthalmopathy and Graves' hyperthyroidism (dated by TCRdb to the late 2010s). Sequenced using an Illumina HiSeq 2000. For repertoire sequencing, the TCR beta CDR3 regions were amplified from RNA transcripts. The first round was an RT-PCR using HTBI primers with the Qiagen OneStep RT-PCR kit, and this first round was followed by a second-round multiplex PCR, then size selection and purification. TCRdb reanalyzed the raw reads on its own, using fastp at Q25 for trimming and MiXCR for clone calling, and kept in-frame beta chains. One record per CDR3 amino acid sequence lists the most common genes and DNA. The sample table records 600,000 to 650,000 distinct CDR3 sequences; roughly 20% of these occur just once. The ten top clones hold 7.1% of the sample. The sequencing sample was made of peripheral blood. The receptors shown here come from a woman between 18 and 29 years old with stable Graves' hyperthyroidism. Some clones in this sample may be carry-over from other donors' samples. Donor details come from another sample of the same person, matched by shared clones.

This clonotype was found once. V is TRBV28 and J is TRBJ2-5; weak D call: TRBD2 (6 bases). This CDR3 region has 16 residues. CDR1 is MDHEN, CDR2 SYDVKM, per germline. The V end lost 7 bases, the J end lost 1 base, and 19 bases lay between the germline ends. The CDR3 bases are TGTGCCAGCACTCAATCCGGGGCGGAGGGCCAAGAGACCCAGTACTTC. It yields the protein CASTQSGAEGQETQYF. Filled out from reference TRBV28 and TRBJ2-5, the complete variable domain reads DVKVTQSSRYLVKRTGEKVFLECVQDMDHENMFWYRQDPGLGLRLIYFSYDVKMKEKGDIPEGYSVSREKKERFSLILESASTNQTSMYLCASTQSGAEGQETQYFGPGTRLLVL.

The chain couples TRBV12-5 to TRBJ2-2, with D possibly being TRBD2 (5 bases). V lost 0 bases to trimming and J lost 1 base, with 9 bases between them. In germline, CDR1 is LGHNT, CDR2 FRNRAP. The CDR3 extends over 16 amino acids. The CDR3 loop reads CASGLVVGGNTGELFF. CDR3 coding DNA: TGTGCTAGTGGTTTGGTAGTCGGAGGGAACACCGGGGAGCTGTTTTTT.

The V call is TRBV27, the J call TRBJ1-5; D uncertain. The CDR3 is made up of 16 amino acids. V was cut by 2 bases and J by 5 bases, with 16 bases left in between. CDR1 is MNHEY, CDR2 SMNVEV, per germline (reference sequence). CDR3 nucleotides: TGTGCCAGCAGTTTAACGTCGGAGGGCGCCGATCAGCCCCAGCATTTT. It yields the protein CASSLTSEGADQPQHF.

In its sample, this clonotype was seen many times. This may stem from a read error, because a much larger clone lies one nucleotide away. This rearrangement joins TRBV6-2 or TRBV6-3 to TRBJ2-5; D remains unclear. Germline-derived CDR1 and CDR2 are MNHEY and SVGEGT. V lost 2 bases and J lost 6, with 4 bases in between. The CDR3 runs 11 residues. This CDR3 is CASSYGKTQYF. CDR3 DNA: TGTGCCAGCAGTTACGGAAAGACCCAGTACTTC.

The gene calls are TRBV9 and TRBJ2-2, with TRBD2 matching over 10 bases. The CDR3 is 16 residues long. Per germline, CDR1 SGDLS and CDR2 YYNGEE. The trim removed 4 bases at V and 2 bases at J, leaving 5 bases unmatched. CDR3 DNA: TGTGCCAGCAGCTCCGGGACTAGCGTTAACACCGGGGAGCTGTTTTTT. Its translation: CASSSGTSVNTGELFF.

This clonotype has a count of ten or more. The chain carries TRBV27 and TRBJ1-1; 7 bases are shared with TRBD1. Losses at the gene ends were 10 bases for V and 2 bases for J; bases not matched to a gene: 7. The CDR3 covers 13 residues. CDR1 MNHEY and CDR2 SMNVEV come from the germline V gene (reference sequence). The CDR3 loop is CATRTGKNTEAFF. For the CDR3, the DNA is TGTGCCACCCGGACAGGAAAAAACACTGAAGCTTTCTTT.

The V and J genes are TRBV6-5 and TRBJ1-2; 10 nucleotides align to TRBD1. With 1 base clipped from V and 4 bases from J, the junction kept 6 bases outside the gene matches. From germline, CDR1 is MNHEY and CDR2 SVGAGI. The CDR3 consists of 16 residues. As DNA, the CDR3 is TGTGCCAGCAGTTACTTACGGACAGGGGGTAGCTATGGCTACACCTTC. Amino acids: CASSYLRTGGSYGYTF.

This clonotype was observed many times. V gene TRBV7-2 combines with J gene TRBJ1-6, with D unresolved. The V gene's germline CDR1 is SGHTA and CDR2 FQGNSA. This CDR3 is 13 amino acids long. With 1 base removed from V and 7 bases from J, the gap between germline ends came to 5 bases. CDR3 nucleotide sequence: TGTGCCAGCAGCTTAGAAGCGAATTCACCCCTCCACTTT. Protein: CASSLEANSPLHF.

This clonotype has only one observation. This rearrangement joins TRBV6-1 to TRBJ2-7; 8 bases fit TRBD2. This CDR3 has 15 amino acids. The V segment lost 7 bases and the J segment 0 bases; nucleotides outside the gene matches: 8. The V gene's germline CDR1 is MNHNS and CDR2 SASEGT. The CDR3: CASTHPGTSSYEQYF. In DNA form, the CDR3 reads TGTGCCAGCACCCACCCCGGGACTAGCTCCTACGAGCAGTACTTC.

This clonotype was seen many times. CDR3 region: CASSSQGATTEAFF. CDR3 in DNA: TGTGCCAGCAGCTCCCAGGGGGCCACCACTGAAGCTTTCTTT. This sequence joins TRBV12-3 or TRBV12-4 and TRBJ1-1, with 8 bases identical to TRBD1. With 6 bases clipped from V and 4 bases from J, the junction kept 7 bases outside the gene matches. The CDR3 has 14 amino acids.

This clonotype was seen a handful of times. The CDR3 is CSARGGSLNQPQHF. CDR3 DNA sequence: TGCAGTGCTAGGGGAGGCAGCCTCAATCAGCCCCAGCATTTT. This chain joins TRBV20-1 and TRBJ1-5; D remains ambiguous. Germline V lookup: CDR1 DFQATT, CDR2 SNEGSKA (reference sequence). V lost 3 bases to trimming and J lost 3 bases, with 12 bases between them. The CDR3 totals 14 residues.

V usage is TRBV7-8 and J usage is TRBJ1-2, with 9 positions matching TRBD1. V dropped 5 bases and J dropped 8; count of bases not matched to a gene: 9. The CDR3 is made up of 14 amino acids. CDR1 is SGHVS and CDR2 is FQNEAQ in the germline V gene. The CDR3 coding sequence is TGTGCCAGCAGCAACGGACAGGGGCATGGGGGCTACACCTTC. Amino acids: CASSNGQGHGGYTF.

The sample holds many counts of this clonotype. The rearrangement links TRBV7-6 to TRBJ1-6, with D perhaps matching TRBD1 (5 bases). Trimming shortened V by 0 bases and J by 7 bases, and 13 bases separated the two germline ends. CDR3 length equals 16 residues. CDR1 is SGHVS and CDR2 is FNYEAQ in the germline V gene. The CDR3 bases are TGTGCCAGCAGCTTAGCTCAGACAGCTCCCAATTCACCCCTCCACTTT. Its protein product is CASSLAQTAPNSPLHF. Full variable domain (missing parts from reference TRBV7-6 and TRBJ1-6): GAGVSQSPRYKVTKRGQDVALRCDPISGHVSLYWYRQALGQGPEFLTYFNYEAQQDKSGLPNDRFSAERPEGSISTLTIQRTEQRDSAMYRCASSLAQTAPNSPLHFGNGTRLTVT.

The rearrangement links TRBV6-1 to TRBJ1-5, with no clear D. The CDR3 is 13 amino acids. Trimming removed 7 bases at V and 0 bases at J, with 7 bases between. Germline V gene lookup returns CDR1 MNHNS and CDR2 SASEGT. Written as DNA, the CDR3 is TGTGCCAGCACCGAAAATAGCAATCAGCCCCAGCATTTT. This encodes CASTENSNQPQHF.

This clonotype came up many times. J is TRBJ2-7 and V is TRBV9; TRBD1 or TRBD2 may be the D gene (5 bases each). Germline assignment: CDR1 SGDLS and CDR2 YYNGEE. The CDR3 length is 15 residues. The V end lost 3 bases, the J end lost 6 bases, and 19 bases lay between the germline ends. This chain's CDR3 is CASSEGTGPGFEQYF. Written as DNA, the CDR3 is TGTGCCAGCAGCGAGGGGACGGGACCTGGCTTCGAGCAGTACTTC.

This clonotype showed up just a few times. The chain employs TRBV18 and TRBJ1-1, with no clear D. Germline CDR1 and CDR2: KGHSH and LQKENI. The V end was cut by 1 base, the J end by 4 bases, with 7 bases between. CDR3 size: 13 residues. The CDR3 protein is CASSPLFVTEAFF. As DNA, the CDR3 is TGTGCCAGCTCACCACTCTTTGTCACTGAAGCTTTCTTT.

With regard to this clonotype: Germline and junction disagree at one end, which may indicate a read error. The chain has TRBV12-3 or TRBV12-4 and TRBJ2-7; maybe TRBD1 (7 bases). The CDR3 contains 14 residues. CDR3 bases: TGTGCCAACAGTTTAGGGGGGACAGATTACGAGCAGTACTTC. Its translation: CANSLGGTDYEQYF.

This clonotype was detected ten times or more. The chain uses TRBV7-2 and TRBJ1-5; tentatively, D is TRBD1 (6 bases). The length of the CDR3 is 15 residues. The V gene lost 0 bases and the J gene lost 1 base, with 7 bases spanning the gap. CDR1 is SGHTA, CDR2 FQGNSA, per germline. CDR3 in amino acids: CASSLAGGSNQPQHF. In DNA, the CDR3 is TGTGCCAGCAGCTTAGCCGGGGGCAGCAATCAGCCCCAGCATTTT.

This chain connects TRBV6-1 to TRBJ2-5; 13 bases line up with TRBD2. The V and J ends lost 6 bases and 4 bases, in that order; junction bases with no gene match: 5. CDR3 length equals 15 residues. Germline CDR1 reads MNHNS; CDR2 reads SASEGT. Here the CDR3 reads CASSARLAGGETQYF. The CDR3 nucleotides read TGTGCCAGCAGCGCCAGACTAGCGGGGGGAGAGACCCAGTACTTC.

The CDR3 protein is CASSYGNSGGGYEQYF. The CDR3 DNA follows: TGTGCCAGCAGTTACGGTAATAGCGGGGGGGGCTACGAGCAGTACTTC. The chain combines TRBV6-2 or TRBV6-3 with TRBJ2-7, with 11 bases that match TRBD2. V was pared by 2 bases and J by 3 bases, with 6 bases of the junction left unmatched. This CDR3 comprises 16 residues. Germline CDR1 is MNHEY and CDR2 is SVGEGT.

At least ten counts were recorded for this clonotype. This chain uses TRBV5-1 with TRBJ1-1; 9 bases agree with TRBD1. J was trimmed by 2 bases and V by 4 bases; bases with no gene match: 9. The CDR3 has 16 residues. Germline V gene data show CDR1 as SGHRS and CDR2 as YFSETQ. CDR3 loop: CASSLGDRVDNTEAFF. Here the CDR3 DNA reads TGCGCCAGCAGCCTAGGGGACAGGGTTGATAACACTGAAGCTTTCTTT.

This clonotype has at least ten counts. The chain couples TRBV12-3 or TRBV12-4 to TRBJ1-1; D is unresolved. V lost 6 bases and J 1 base, leaving 12 bases between the germline ends. The CDR3 has 14 amino acids. The CDR3 spells CASRMSGQNTEAFF. Written as DNA, the CDR3 is TGTGCCAGCAGGATGAGCGGGCAGAACACTGAAGCTTTCTTT.

This clonotype was picked up many times. J is TRBJ2-7 and V is TRBV6-5; 8 bases are a match to TRBD2. The germline CDR1 and CDR2 sequences are MNHEY and SVGAGI. CDR3 length equals 13 residues. V shed 4 bases, J shed 2 bases, and the junction held 1 base outside the gene matches. CDR3 sequence (DNA): TGTGCCAGCAGTTGGGGACTAGCCTACGAGCAGTACTTC. Protein: CASSWGLAYEQYF.